Below, 16 T cell receptor beta chains from the same sample are listed, as sequenced in a study of blood T cell repertoires in COVID-19. This table comes from immunoSEQ multiplex PCR, and its TCRdb copy is limited to in-frame clones, with some not included. Of fewer than 85,000 clones in the sample, roughly four fifths were seen once. Sequences were obtained from peripheral blood. Receptors originate from a woman aged 60-70 years with acute or convalescent COVID-19.

The chain carries TRBV6-1 and TRBJ1-2; weak D call: TRBD1 (6 bases). Looked up from germline, CDR1 is MNHNS and CDR2 is SASEGT. This CDR3 region has 15 residues. Trimming removed 1 base at V and 1 base at J, with 10 bases between. The CDR3 DNA follows: TGTGCCAGCAGTGAAGGACAGGATAGTAACTATGGCTACACCTTC. This codes for CASSEGQDSNYGYTF.

This chain joins TRBV11-2 and TRBJ1-2; tentative D call: TRBD1 (5 bases). Germline values: CDR1 SGHAT, CDR2 FQNNGV. The V end lost 2 bases, the J end lost 7 bases, and 11 bases lay between the germline ends. This CDR3 has 13 amino acids. This chain's CDR3 is CASSLPRVGGYTF. In nucleotides, the CDR3 is TGTGCCAGCAGCTTACCCAGGGTTGGTGGCTACACCTTC.

V gene TRBV5-1 combines with J gene TRBJ1-1, with D possibly TRBD1 on 6 matching bases. This CDR3 has 20 residues. Trimming left V 0 bases short and J 1 base short, with 25 bases between. Per germline, CDR1 SGHRS and CDR2 YFSETQ. The CDR3 coding sequence is TGCGCCAGCAGCTTGGTGGTGAACGCCAAACAGGGAATCGGGAACACTGAAGCTTTCTTT. Amino acids: CASSLVVNAKQGIGNTEAFF.

This chain uses TRBV27 with TRBJ1-1; no reliable D call. CDR1 and CDR2 (germline): MNHEY, SMNVEV (reference sequence). The CDR3 loop spans 12 amino acids. Deletions cut 5 bases from V and 0 bases from J, with 4 bases between. CDR3 residues: CASSQLNTEAFF. The CDR3 DNA sequence: TGTGCCAGCAGTCAATTGAACACTGAAGCTTTCTTT.

This chain joins TRBV7-3 and TRBJ1-1, with D possibly TRBD1 on 6 matching bases. Looked up from germline, CDR1 is SGHTA and CDR2 is FQGTGA. The CDR3 is 12 residues long. V was trimmed by 7 bases and J by 7 bases, leaving 13 bases between them. Written as DNA, the CDR3 is TGTGCCAGCAAGGACAGAGTCTTTGAAGCTTTCTTT. It translates to CASKDRVFEAFF. Drawing the rest from reference TRBV7-3 and TRBJ1-1, the complete variable domain is GAGVSQTPSNKVTEKGKYVELRCDPISGHTALYWYRQSLGQGPEFLIYFQGTGAADDSGLPNDRFFAVRPEGSVSTLKIQRTERGDSAVYLCASKDRVFEAFFGQGTRLTVV.

This chain connects TRBV30 to TRBJ1-2; D uncertain. Germline CDR1 is GTSNPN and CDR2 is SVGIG (reference sequence). The CDR3 is 13 amino acids. V was cut by 0 bases and J by 8 bases, with 13 bases left in between. The DNA of the CDR3 is TGTGCCTGGAGTGTAGCTAGGAATAGGGGCTACACCTTC. The encoded protein is CAWSVARNRGYTF.

The V and J genes are TRBV9 and TRBJ2-2; 8 bases fit TRBD1. Germline values: CDR1 SGDLS, CDR2 YYNGEE. The CDR3 extends over 18 amino acids. V gave up 0 bases and J gave up 1 base; unmatched junction bases: 8. CDR3 loop: CASSVVTPGTGNTGELFF. The CDR3 nucleotides are TGTGCCAGCAGCGTAGTGACCCCCGGGACAGGGAACACCGGGGAGCTGTTTTTT.

The J gene is TRBJ2-3, the V gene TRBV4-2; TRBD2 matches at 8 bases. CDR1 and CDR2 (germline): LGHNA, YNFKEQ. V dropped 2 bases and J dropped 3; count of bases not matched to a gene: 4. The CDR3 loop spans 15 amino acids. CDR3 sequence (DNA): TGTGCCAGCAGCCAAACGGGGGGGCCGACAGATACGCAGTATTTT. Protein product: CASSQTGGPTDTQYF.

This chain joins TRBV5-1 and TRBJ2-2; the match to TRBD2 covers 12 bases. The CDR3 sequence is 16 residues long. Germline CDR1 is SGHRS and CDR2 is YFSETQ. With 1 base clipped from V and 5 bases from J, the junction kept 3 bases outside the gene matches. CDR3 DNA sequence: TGCGCCAGCAGCTTGACTAGCGGGGGGTATACCGGGGAGCTGTTTTTT. Its protein product is CASSLTSGGYTGELFF.

This clone was recorded only once. The chain links TRBV5-1 to TRBJ2-5, with 12 positions matching TRBD2. The CDR3 is 15 amino acids. The germline V gene has CDR1 SGHRS and CDR2 YFSETQ. Trimming took 4 bases from V and 5 from J; bases not matched to a gene: 6. CDR3 residues: CASSRSSGGEETQYF. The CDR3 DNA follows: TGCGCCAGCAGCAGGTCTAGCGGGGGGGAGGAGACCCAGTACTTC.

This rearrangement joins TRBV6-5 to TRBJ1-2, with 11 bases aligning to TRBD1. CDR1 and CDR2 (germline): MNHEY, SVGAGI. The CDR3 has 15 residues. Losses at the gene ends were 8 bases for V and 8 bases for J; bases not matched to a gene: 13. The CDR3 sequence is CASRPRGQGAIGYTF. The CDR3 DNA is TGTGCCAGCCGGCCTAGAGGACAGGGGGCAATAGGCTACACCTTC.

This chain links TRBV14 with TRBJ1-2; 11 nucleotides match TRBD1. Germline loops: CDR1 SGHDN, CDR2 FVKESK. CDR3 length: 16 residues. Trimming removed 4 bases from V and 6 bases from J; junction bases left unmatched: 10. In nucleotides, the CDR3 is TGTGCCAGCAGCCGAGGCTACGGACAGGGGGCTGATGGCTACACCTTC. Its translation: CASSRGYGQGADGYTF.

The chain recombines TRBV6-2 or TRBV6-3 with TRBJ2-7, with 13 bases that match TRBD2. CDR3 size: 16 residues. The junction had 5 bases not matched to a gene; V was cut back by 2 bases and J by 4 bases. Per the germline V gene, CDR1 is MNHEY and CDR2 is SVGEGT. The CDR3: CASSYREGLAGYEQYF. The CDR3 DNA sequence: TGTGCCAGCAGTTACAGGGAGGGACTAGCGGGGTACGAGCAGTACTTC.

The genes are TRBV4-2 and TRBJ2-3; 10 positions agree with TRBD2. CDR3 length: 17 amino acids. Germline lookup yields CDR1 LGHNA and CDR2 YNFKEQ. Trimming cost V 2 bases and J 6 bases; bases outside gene matches: 11. The CDR3 nucleotides are TGTGCCAGCAGCCAACTTAGCGGGGGGTTTGATCCGGATACGCAGTATTTT. This gives the protein CASSQLSGGFDPDTQYF.

V usage is TRBV2 and J usage is TRBJ1-3; 8 bases line up with TRBD1. CDR1 is SNHLY and CDR2 is FYNNEI in the germline V gene. This CDR3 has 18 residues. J gave up 0 bases and V 4 bases, and 11 bases lay outside the gene matches. CDR3 sequence: CASSGGRGLLDSGNTIYF. In DNA, the CDR3 is TGTGCCAGCAGTGGGGGCAGGGGGCTGTTGGACTCTGGAAACACCATATATTTT.

This chain's CDR3 is CASSDFKAGYSNQPQHF. As DNA, the CDR3 is TGTGCCAGCAGTGATTTTAAGGCGGGGTATAGCAATCAGCCCCAGCATTTT. The rearrangement uses TRBV6-1 and TRBJ1-5; D is unresolved. Germline CDR1 reads MNHNS; CDR2 reads SASEGT. The CDR3 runs to 17 residues. The ends were cut back, 3 bases at V and 0 bases at J, with 15 bases in the middle.